Sequencing of this T cell receptor beta chain was carried out in a study of blood T cell repertoires in COVID-19. Looking at the study overall: Researchers got acute and convalescent COVID-19 samples from the United States, Italy and Spain. PBMCs, B-cell-depleted T cells, or T cells were the source of the cDNA or gDNA that made up the material.

In the authors' workflow: How many nucleated cells were present was estimated from reference gene primer amplification. Sequenced by immunoSEQ multiplex PCR; TCRdb stores in-frame clones only, minus some. The DNA gave D and trimming, while V, J and clone size come from that table. Of 200,000 to 300,000 clones listed, around 85% are singletons. The CDR3 has 16 amino acids. Losses at the gene ends were 5 bases for V and 3 bases for J; bases not matched to a gene: 9. Germline CDR1 SEHNR, CDR2 FQNEAQ (reference sequence). This receptor was taken from a man aged 60 to 69 with acute or convalescent COVID-19. The sample consisted of peripheral blood. This chain links TRBV7-9 with TRBJ2-3; the match to TRBD2 covers 9 bases. The CDR3: CASSDSGSGSTDTQYF. CDR3 bases: TGTGCCAGCAGCGATAGCGGGAGTGGTAGTACAGATACGCAGTATTTT.